This T cell receptor (beta chain) was observed in a study of blood T cell repertoires in COVID-19. Overall study: The United States, Italy and Spain provided the acute and convalescent COVID-19 samples. PBMCs, B-cell-depleted T cells, or T cells were the source of the cDNA or gDNA that made up the material.

V shed 3 bases and J shed 6 bases, with 13 bases lying between them. The CDR3 sequence is 13 residues long. Germline CDR1 SGDLS, CDR2 YYNGEE. This clone was recorded a few times. Original processing notes: Amplification with reference gene primers provided the estimates of nucleated cell counts. Data came from immunoSEQ multiplex PCR; TCRdb stores just in-frame clones and leaves some out. Clone size and the V and J calls come from that table; the DNA yielded D and trimming. This sample has around 40,000 clones, with 79% found just once. The sample was peripheral blood. The rearrangement links TRBV9 to TRBJ2-7; tentatively, D is TRBD2 (5 bases). The sequence was collected from a man between 65 and 80 years old with acute or convalescent COVID-19. Written as DNA, the CDR3 is TGTGCCAGCAGCGCCCGCGAGGGTGGCGAGCAGTACTTC. This translates into CASSAREGGEQYF.